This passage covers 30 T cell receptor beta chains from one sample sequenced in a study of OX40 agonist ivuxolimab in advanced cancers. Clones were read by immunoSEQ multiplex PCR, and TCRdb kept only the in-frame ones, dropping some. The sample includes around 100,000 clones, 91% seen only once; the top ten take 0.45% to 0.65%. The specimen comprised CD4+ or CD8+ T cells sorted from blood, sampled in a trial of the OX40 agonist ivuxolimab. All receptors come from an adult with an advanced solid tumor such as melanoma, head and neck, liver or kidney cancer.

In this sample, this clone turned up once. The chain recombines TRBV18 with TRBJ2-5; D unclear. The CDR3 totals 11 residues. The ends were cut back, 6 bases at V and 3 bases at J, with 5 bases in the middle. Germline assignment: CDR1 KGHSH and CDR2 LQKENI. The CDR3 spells CASSSKETQYF. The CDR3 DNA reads TGTGCCAGCTCCAGTAAAGAGACCCAGTACTTC.

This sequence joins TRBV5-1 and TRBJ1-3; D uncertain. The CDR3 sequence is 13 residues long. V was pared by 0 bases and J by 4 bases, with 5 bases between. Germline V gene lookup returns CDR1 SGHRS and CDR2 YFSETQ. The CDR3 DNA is TGCGCCAGCAGCTTGGATCCCGGAAACACCATATATTTT. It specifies CASSLDPGNTIYF.

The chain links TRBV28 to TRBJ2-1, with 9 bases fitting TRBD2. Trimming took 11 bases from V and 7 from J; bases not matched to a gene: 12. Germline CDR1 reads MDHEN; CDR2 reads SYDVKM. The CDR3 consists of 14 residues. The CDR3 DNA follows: TGTGCCGGACAAGCGGGAGGCGGGTGGAATGAGCAGTTCTTC. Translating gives CAGQAGGGWNEQFF.

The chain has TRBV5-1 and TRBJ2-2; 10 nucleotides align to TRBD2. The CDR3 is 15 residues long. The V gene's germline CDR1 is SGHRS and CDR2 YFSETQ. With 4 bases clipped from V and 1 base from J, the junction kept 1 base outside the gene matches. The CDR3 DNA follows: TGCGCCAGCAGCCGGACTAGCGGGAACACCGGGGAGCTGTTTTTT. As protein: CASSRTSGNTGELFF.

CDR3 DNA sequence: TGTGCCAGCAGTCCCCAGCGGTTGGGCTACACCTTC. It translates to CASSPQRLGYTF. The chain employs TRBV28 and TRBJ1-2; D ambiguous. V lost 5 bases, J lost 8 bases, and 12 bases lay in between. The CDR3 sequence is 12 residues long. Per the germline V gene, CDR1 is MDHEN and CDR2 is SYDVKM.

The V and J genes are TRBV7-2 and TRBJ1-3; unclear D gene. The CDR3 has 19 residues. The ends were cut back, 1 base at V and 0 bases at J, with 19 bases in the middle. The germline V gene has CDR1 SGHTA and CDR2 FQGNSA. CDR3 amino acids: CASSLGLYATTISGNTIYF. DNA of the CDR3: TGTGCCAGCAGCTTAGGATTATACGCCACGACGATCTCTGGAAACACCATATATTTT.

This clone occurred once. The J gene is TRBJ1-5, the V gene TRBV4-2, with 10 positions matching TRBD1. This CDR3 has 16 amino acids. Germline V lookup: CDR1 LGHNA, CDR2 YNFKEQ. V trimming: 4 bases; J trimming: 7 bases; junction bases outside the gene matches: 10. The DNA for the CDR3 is TGTGCCAGCAGCCGGTGGACAGGGACAGGGGAACAGCCCCAGCATTTT. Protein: CASSRWTGTGEQPQHF.

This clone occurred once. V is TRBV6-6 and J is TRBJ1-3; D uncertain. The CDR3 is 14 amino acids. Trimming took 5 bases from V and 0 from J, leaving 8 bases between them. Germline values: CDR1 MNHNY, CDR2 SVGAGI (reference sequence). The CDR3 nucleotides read TGTGCCAGCAGTACCGTGGGCTCTGGAAACACCATATATTTT. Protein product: CASSTVGSGNTIYF.

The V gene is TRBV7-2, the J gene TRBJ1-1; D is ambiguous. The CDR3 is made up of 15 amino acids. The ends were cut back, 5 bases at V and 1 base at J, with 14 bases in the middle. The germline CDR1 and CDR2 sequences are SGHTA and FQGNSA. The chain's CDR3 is CASSNRHPWNTEAFF. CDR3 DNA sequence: TGTGCCAGCAGCAACCGCCACCCGTGGAACACTGAAGCTTTCTTT.

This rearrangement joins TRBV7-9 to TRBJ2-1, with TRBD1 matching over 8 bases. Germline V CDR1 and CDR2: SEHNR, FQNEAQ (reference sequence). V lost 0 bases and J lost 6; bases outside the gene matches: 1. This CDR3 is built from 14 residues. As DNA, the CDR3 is TGTGCCAGCAGCTTAGCAACAGGGGGCAATGAGCAGTTCTTC. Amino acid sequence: CASSLATGGNEQFF.

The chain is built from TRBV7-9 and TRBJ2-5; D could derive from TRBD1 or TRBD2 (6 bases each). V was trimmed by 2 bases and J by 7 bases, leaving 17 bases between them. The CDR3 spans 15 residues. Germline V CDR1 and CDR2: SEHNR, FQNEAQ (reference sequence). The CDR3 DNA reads TGTGCCAGCAGCTTATACCGGGGGCGCGACGGGACCCAGTACTTC. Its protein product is CASSLYRGRDGTQYF.

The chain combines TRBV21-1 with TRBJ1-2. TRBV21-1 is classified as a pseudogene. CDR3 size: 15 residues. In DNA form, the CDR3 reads TGTGCCAGCAGCAAATGGGCGGGGGTAGACTATGGCTACACCTTC. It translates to CASSKWAGVDYGYTF.

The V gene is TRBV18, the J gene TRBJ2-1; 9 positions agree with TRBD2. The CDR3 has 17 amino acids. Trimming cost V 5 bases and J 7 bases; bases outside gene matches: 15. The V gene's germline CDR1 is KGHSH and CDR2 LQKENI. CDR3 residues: CASSSLLGSGRKNEQFF. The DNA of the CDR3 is TGTGCCAGCTCATCCCTTTTGGGTAGCGGGAGAAAGAATGAGCAGTTCTTC.

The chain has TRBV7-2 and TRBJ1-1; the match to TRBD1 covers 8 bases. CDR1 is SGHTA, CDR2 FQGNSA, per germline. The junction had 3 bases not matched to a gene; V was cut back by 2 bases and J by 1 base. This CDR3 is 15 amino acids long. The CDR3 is CASSLTGGGNTEAFF. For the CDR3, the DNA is TGTGCCAGCAGCTTAACAGGGGGTGGGAACACTGAAGCTTTCTTT.

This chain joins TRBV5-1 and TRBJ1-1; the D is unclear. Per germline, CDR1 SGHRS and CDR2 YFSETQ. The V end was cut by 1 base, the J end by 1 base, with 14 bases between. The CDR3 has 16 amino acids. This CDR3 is CASSLSQLAPNTEAFF. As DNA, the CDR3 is TGCGCCAGCAGCTTGTCGCAGCTTGCGCCGAACACTGAAGCTTTCTTT.

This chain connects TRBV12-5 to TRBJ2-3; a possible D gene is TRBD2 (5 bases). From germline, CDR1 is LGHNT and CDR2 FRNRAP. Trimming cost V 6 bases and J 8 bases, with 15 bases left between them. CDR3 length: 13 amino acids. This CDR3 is CASGSSLAGTQYF. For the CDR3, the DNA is TGTGCTAGTGGCTCCAGTCTTGCGGGTACGCAGTATTTT.

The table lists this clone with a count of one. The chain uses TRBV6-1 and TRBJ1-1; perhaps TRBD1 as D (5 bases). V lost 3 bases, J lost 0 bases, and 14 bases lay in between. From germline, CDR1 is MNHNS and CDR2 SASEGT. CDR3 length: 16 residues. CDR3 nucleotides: TGTGCCAGCAGTGATCCGGGACGGATTATGAACACTGAAGCTTTCTTT. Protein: CASSDPGRIMNTEAFF.

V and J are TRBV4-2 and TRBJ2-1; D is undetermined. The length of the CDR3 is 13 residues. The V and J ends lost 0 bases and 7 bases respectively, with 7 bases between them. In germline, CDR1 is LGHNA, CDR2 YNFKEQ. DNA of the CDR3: TGTGCCAGCAGCCAAGAGTCTCGTAATGAGCAGTTCTTC. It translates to CASSQESRNEQFF.

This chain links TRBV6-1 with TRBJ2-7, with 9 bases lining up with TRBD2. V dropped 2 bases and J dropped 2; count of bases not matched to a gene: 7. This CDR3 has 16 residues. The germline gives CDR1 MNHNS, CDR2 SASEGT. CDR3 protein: CASSERLAGVPYEQYF. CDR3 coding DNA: TGTGCCAGCAGTGAAAGATTAGCGGGAGTCCCCTACGAGCAGTACTTC.

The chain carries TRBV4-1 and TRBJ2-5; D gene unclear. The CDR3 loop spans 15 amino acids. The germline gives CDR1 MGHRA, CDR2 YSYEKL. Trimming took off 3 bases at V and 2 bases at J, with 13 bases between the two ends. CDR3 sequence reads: CASSHVLSLQETQYF. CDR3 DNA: TGCGCCAGCAGCCATGTTCTTAGCTTACAAGAGACCCAGTACTTC.

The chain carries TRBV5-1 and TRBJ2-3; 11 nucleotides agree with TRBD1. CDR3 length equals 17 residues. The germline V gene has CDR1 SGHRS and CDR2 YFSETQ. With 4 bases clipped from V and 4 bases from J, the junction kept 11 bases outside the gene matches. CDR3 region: CASSGGQGVVVPDTQYF. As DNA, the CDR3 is TGCGCCAGCAGCGGGGGACAGGGGGTAGTGGTCCCAGATACGCAGTATTTT.

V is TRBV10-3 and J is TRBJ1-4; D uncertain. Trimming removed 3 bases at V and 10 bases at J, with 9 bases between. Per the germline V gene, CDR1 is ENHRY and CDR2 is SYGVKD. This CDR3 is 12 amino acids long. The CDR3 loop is CAISEHGRKLFF. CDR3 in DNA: TGTGCCATCAGTGAACACGGGCGAAAACTGTTTTTT.

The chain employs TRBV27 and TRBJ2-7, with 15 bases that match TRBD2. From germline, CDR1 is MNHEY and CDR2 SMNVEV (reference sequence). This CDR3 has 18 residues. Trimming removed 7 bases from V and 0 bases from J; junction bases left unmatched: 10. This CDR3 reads CASNPLGLAGGSSYEQYF. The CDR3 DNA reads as TGTGCCAGCAACCCCCTGGGACTAGCGGGAGGAAGCTCCTACGAGCAGTACTTC.

CDR3 sequence reads: CASSVGGGVTQYF. The DNA for the CDR3 is TGTGCCAGCAGCGTAGGTGGGGGGGTGACCCAGTACTTC. V is TRBV9 and J is TRBJ2-5; TRBD2 matches at 7 bases. Germline values: CDR1 SGDLS, CDR2 YYNGEE. CDR3 length: 13 residues. Losses at the gene ends were 0 bases for V and 7 bases for J; bases not matched to a gene: 3.

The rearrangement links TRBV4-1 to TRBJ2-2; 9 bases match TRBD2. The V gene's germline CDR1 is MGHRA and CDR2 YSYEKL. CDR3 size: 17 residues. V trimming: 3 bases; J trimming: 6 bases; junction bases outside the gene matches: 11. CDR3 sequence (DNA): TGCGCCAGCAGCCACCCACTGCTAGCGGGATGGGCCGGGGAGCTGTTTTTT. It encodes CASSHPLLAGWAGELFF.

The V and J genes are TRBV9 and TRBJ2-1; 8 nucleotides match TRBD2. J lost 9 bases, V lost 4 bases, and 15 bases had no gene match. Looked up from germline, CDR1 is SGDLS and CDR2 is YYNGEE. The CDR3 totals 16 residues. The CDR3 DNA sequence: TGTGCCAGCAGCCCCCAGAGCGGGATGGCGGGAGGTGAGCAGTTCTTC. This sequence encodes CASSPQSGMAGGEQFF.

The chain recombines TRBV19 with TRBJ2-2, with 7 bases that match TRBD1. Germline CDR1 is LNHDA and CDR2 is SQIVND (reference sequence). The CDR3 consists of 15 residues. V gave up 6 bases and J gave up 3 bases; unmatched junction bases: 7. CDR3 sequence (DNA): TGTGCCAGTAGATCGACAGGGAAAGACACCGGGGAGCTGTTTTTT. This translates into CASRSTGKDTGELFF.

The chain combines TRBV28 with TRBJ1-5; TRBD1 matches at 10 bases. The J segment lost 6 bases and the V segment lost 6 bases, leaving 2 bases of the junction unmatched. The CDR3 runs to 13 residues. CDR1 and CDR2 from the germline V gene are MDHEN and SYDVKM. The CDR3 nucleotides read TGTGCCAGCAGCGGACAGGGGGGTCAGCCCCAGCATTTT. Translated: CASSGQGGQPQHF.

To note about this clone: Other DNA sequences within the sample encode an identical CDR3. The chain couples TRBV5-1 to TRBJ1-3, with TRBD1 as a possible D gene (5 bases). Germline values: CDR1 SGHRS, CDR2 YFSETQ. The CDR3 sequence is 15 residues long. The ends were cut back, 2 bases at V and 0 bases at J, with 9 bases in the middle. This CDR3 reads CASSLGDSSGNTIYF. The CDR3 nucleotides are TGCGCCAGCAGCTTAGGGGATAGCTCTGGAAACACCATATATTTT.

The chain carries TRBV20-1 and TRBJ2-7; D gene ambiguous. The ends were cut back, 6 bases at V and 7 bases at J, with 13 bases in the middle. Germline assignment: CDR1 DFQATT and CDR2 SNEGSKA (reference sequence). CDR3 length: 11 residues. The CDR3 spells CSADLTREQYF. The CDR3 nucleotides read TGCAGTGCCGACTTAACTCGGGAGCAGTACTTC.